Included here is one T cell receptor (beta chain) sequence, with context. This specimen belongs to a study of blood T cell repertoires in COVID-19. Germline-derived CDR1 and CDR2 are MGHRA and YSYEKL. J lost 2 bases, V lost 1 base, and 8 bases had no gene match. This CDR3 has 17 residues. This table comes from immunoSEQ multiplex PCR, and its TCRdb copy is limited to in-frame clones, with some not included. In the table there are about 250,000 clones, 85% of which are singletons. This chain joins TRBV4-1 and TRBJ1-5; 7 bases fit TRBD1. The specimen was peripheral blood. The TCR sequence derives from a woman aged 60-70 years with active or convalescent COVID-19. CDR3 DNA sequence: TGCGCCAGCAGCCAAGTGAGGGGGCGGCAAGGCAATCAGCCCCAGCATTTT. Translated, it gives CASSQVRGRQGNQPQHF.